This T cell receptor beta chain was profiled in a study of cytomegalovirus exposure and HLA in healthy donors. About the study: Later analysis reported that the 120 validation repertoires shared the platform of the roughly 700 first-cohort repertoires.

Repertoires were generated with immunoSEQ multiplex PCR, while TCRdb's copy carries only in-frame clones and drops some. Among about 65,000 clones listed, roughly 94% were seen once. Study-level points and caveats: Subsequent analysis found a tendency for first-cohort TCR clusters to co-occur within the 110 or so validation repertoires. Cytomegalovirus association was assigned to approximately 180 TCR beta chains.

The donors were part of the validation cohort, which consisted of some 120 subjects and was separate from the first cohort of hundreds of subjects. Germline CDR1 LNHNV, CDR2 YYDKDF (reference sequence). V shed 0 bases and J shed 0 bases, with 14 bases lying between them. This CDR3 has 17 amino acids. For this clone: Its antigen is unidentified.

This chain joins TRBV15 and TRBJ1-1, with a weak D call TRBD1 (5 bases). Sequencing was done on a sample of PBMCs. The TCR comes from a young man in good health and CMV-seropositive. CDR3 region: CATSRDLQVGLNTEAFF. CDR3 in DNA: TGTGCCACCAGCAGAGATCTACAGGTAGGCTTGAACACTGAAGCTTTCTTT.